The next 14 T cell receptor beta chains were all read from a single sample in a study of control samples from healthy donors and cancer patients. This table comes from immunoSEQ multiplex PCR, and its TCRdb copy is limited to in-frame clones, with some not included. Among 70,000 to 75,000 clones listed, more than 75% were seen once. Sequencing was performed on blood. These receptors all stem from a woman in her forties or fifties in good health.

This chain uses TRBV7-9 with TRBJ2-3; D uncertain. The V end lost 1 base, the J end lost 4 bases, and 12 bases lay between the germline ends. Germline V gives CDR1 SEHNR, CDR2 FQNEAQ (reference sequence). The CDR3 consists of 15 residues. The CDR3 loop reads CASSLVWEIADTQYF. DNA of the CDR3: TGTGCCAGCAGCTTAGTATGGGAAATCGCAGATACGCAGTATTTT.

The chain is built from TRBV2 and TRBJ2-7; 10 bases fit TRBD1. Trimming cost V 5 bases and J 2 bases; bases outside gene matches: 6. The CDR3 runs to 15 residues. The V gene's germline CDR1 is SNHLY and CDR2 FYNNEI. CDR3 coding DNA: TGTGCCAGCAGTTTGGACAGGGGGAGAACCTACGAGCAGTACTTC. Translated: CASSLDRGRTYEQYF. The full variable domain, in which reference TRBV2 and TRBJ2-7 provide the parts outside the CDR3, is EPEVTQTPSHQVTQMGQEVILRCVPISNHLYFYWYRQILGQKVEFLVSFYNNEISEKSEIFDDQFSVERPDGSNFTLKIRSTKLEDSAMYFCASSLDRGRTYEQYFGPGTRLTVT.

The J gene is TRBJ2-3, the V gene TRBV7-8; 12 bases align to TRBD2. The CDR3 is 19 amino acids. Per germline, CDR1 SGHVS and CDR2 FQNEAQ. V shed 5 bases, J shed 6 bases, and the junction held 18 bases outside the gene matches. The CDR3 region is CASSVKRLAGDLTGDTQYF. The CDR3 bases are TGTGCCAGCAGCGTAAAACGACTAGCGGGAGACCTCACGGGCGATACGCAGTATTTT.

V gene TRBV7-8 combines with J gene TRBJ2-3, with 7 bases identical to TRBD1. Germline CDR1 and CDR2: SGHVS and FQNEAQ. The CDR3 extends over 14 amino acids. The V gene end was trimmed by 5 bases and the J gene end by 6 bases; junction bases not matched to a gene: 8. The CDR3 here is CASSPTGNEDTQYF. DNA of the CDR3: TGTGCCAGCAGCCCGACAGGGAATGAGGATACGCAGTATTTT.

The chain combines TRBV6-5 with TRBJ1-3, with 9 bases fitting TRBD1. The CDR3 is 15 residues long. The V gene's germline CDR1 is MNHEY and CDR2 SVGAGI. Trimming cost V 6 bases and J 7 bases; bases outside gene matches: 10. The CDR3 nucleotides are TGTGCCAGCAGCGCGGGACAGGGAAGGGTCAACACCATATATTTT. Its protein product is CASSAGQGRVNTIYF.

The gene calls are TRBV4-2 and TRBJ2-1; D remains ambiguous. Germline V gene sequence: CDR1 LGHNA, CDR2 YNFKEQ. Trimming took 1 base from V and 6 from J, leaving 4 bases between them. The CDR3 runs 12 residues. The CDR3 is CASSQVLNEQFF. CDR3 sequence (DNA): TGTGCCAGCAGCCAAGTCCTCAATGAGCAGTTCTTC.

V is TRBV7-9 and J is TRBJ1-4; TRBD1 might be the D (5 bases). Trimming removed 7 bases from V and 3 bases from J, with 12 bases in between. This CDR3 comprises 14 residues. Germline V lookup: CDR1 SEHNR, CDR2 FQNEAQ (reference sequence). The CDR3 protein is CASKQGVANEKLFF. In nucleotides, the CDR3 is TGTGCCAGCAAGCAGGGAGTGGCTAATGAAAAACTGTTTTTT. Looking up the rest from reference TRBV7-9 and TRBJ1-4 gives the full variable domain: DTGVSQNPRHKITKRGQNVTFRCDPISEHNRLYWYRQTLGQGPEFLTYFQNEAQLEKSRLLSDRFSAERPKGSFSTLEIQRTEQGDSAMYLCASKQGVANEKLFFGSGTQLSVL.

The J gene is TRBJ1-1, the V gene TRBV19; D gene unclear. The CDR3 totals 13 residues. Germline CDR1 is LNHDA and CDR2 is SQIVND (reference sequence). The V and J ends lost 3 bases and 1 base respectively, with 6 bases between them. CDR3 nucleotide sequence: TGTGCCAGTAGTATTCGGACGAACACTGAAGCTTTCTTT. Amino acid sequence: CASSIRTNTEAFF. Full variable domain (missing parts from reference TRBV19 and TRBJ1-1): DGGITQSPKYLFRKEGQNVTLSCEQNLNHDAMYWYRQDPGQGLRLIYYSQIVNDFQKGDIAEGYSVSREKKESFPLTVTSAQKNPTAFYLCASSIRTNTEAFFGQGTRLTVV.

This sequence joins TRBV13 and TRBJ2-5; 14 bases fit TRBD2. The CDR3 extends over 16 amino acids. CDR1 PRHDT and CDR2 FYEKMQ come from the germline V gene (reference sequence). V trimming: 5 bases; J trimming: 5 bases; junction bases outside the gene matches: 7. CDR3 bases: TGTGCCAGCAGCGACGGGACTAGCGGGAGAGGGGAGACCCAGTACTTC. Translation: CASSDGTSGRGETQYF.

This chain joins TRBV19 and TRBJ1-2; 10 nucleotides align to TRBD1. V shed 6 bases and J 4 bases; nucleotides not matched to a gene: 8. Germline V gene data show CDR1 as LNHDA and CDR2 as SQIVND (reference sequence). The CDR3 is made up of 15 amino acids. The CDR3 DNA reads TGTGCCAGTAGACCAACGACAGGGGGCGTCTATGGCTACACCTTC. It codes for CASRPTTGGVYGYTF.

The V call is TRBV11-2, the J call TRBJ2-1; no definite D call. V dropped 5 bases and J dropped 0 bases, with 8 bases sitting between them. Germline CDR1 reads SGHAT; CDR2 reads FQNNGV. The CDR3 consists of 14 residues. The chain's CDR3 is CASSLLHSYNEQFF. CDR3 sequence (DNA): TGTGCCAGCAGCCTTCTCCACTCCTACAATGAGCAGTTCTTC.

This clone turned up a few times. This chain uses TRBV5-6 with TRBJ1-3, with a possible D match to TRBD1 (5 bases). Germline assignment: CDR1 SGHDT and CDR2 YYEEEE. This CDR3 contains 15 residues. Deletions cut 2 bases from V and 4 bases from J, with 13 bases between. CDR3 sequence: CASSFIGASGNTIYF. Here the CDR3 DNA reads TGTGCCAGCAGCTTTATAGGGGCCTCCGGAAACACCATATATTTT.

The J gene is TRBJ2-1, the V gene TRBV2, with 13 bases lining up with TRBD2. V was clipped by 4 bases and J by 5 bases; unmatched bases: 11. Looked up from germline, CDR1 is SNHLY and CDR2 is FYNNEI. The CDR3 is 18 residues long. CDR3 in amino acids: CASSGSTSGRGRNNEQFF. The DNA of the CDR3 is TGTGCCAGCAGTGGAAGTACTAGCGGGAGGGGAAGGAACAATGAGCAGTTCTTC.

The rearrangement joins TRBV3-1 (or the pseudogene TRBV3-2) to TRBJ1-2; D is uncertain. CDR1 is LGHDT, CDR2 YNNKEL, per germline (reference sequence). V was shortened by 6 bases and J by 2 bases, with 16 bases between the two germline ends. This CDR3 contains 15 residues. CDR3 protein: CASRKGDIRNYGYTF. The CDR3 region has the DNA TGTGCCAGCAGGAAAGGCGATATAAGGAACTATGGCTACACCTTC.